This TCR beta chain was observed in a study of identifying expanded T cells in peripheral blood. Overall study results and limits: Over about two and four weeks, about 15 and 19 clones changed, versus around 1.2 between replicates.

Profiling relied on immunoSEQ multiplex PCR, and the TCRdb table lists in-frame clones only, not all of them. Of 85,000 to 100,000 clones in the sample, about 91% were seen once. Concerning this clone: Its antigen is currently unknown.

The clonotype originates from a person between 18 and 75 years old in good health. The sample consisted of blood.

The CDR3 here is CASSLSRLAGRGSGANVLTF. The CDR3 nucleotides are TGTGCCAGCAGTTTATCGAGACTAGCGGGACGAGGGTCTGGGGCCAACGTCCTGACTTTC. The chain employs TRBV28 and TRBJ2-6, with 11 bases lining up with TRBD2. The germline gives CDR1 MDHEN, CDR2 SYDVKM. The CDR3 is made up of 20 amino acids. V lost 1 base to trimming and J lost 1 base; unmatched junction nucleotides: 9.